The source of this TCR beta chain is a study of glioma-infiltrating T cells. V was trimmed by 4 bases and J by 1 base, leaving 14 bases between them. The germline gives CDR1 MNHNS, CDR2 SASEGT. The CDR3 is made up of 15 amino acids. Overall study findings and caveats: Above-expected tissue-blood divergence occurred in all gliomas, most in low-grade ones.

Using RNA template, CDR3s of TCR alpha and beta were amplified with iRepertoire arm-PCR. TCRdb used MiXCR to reprocess the multiplex PCR reads, holding one entry per CDR3 protein. Among roughly 42,000 distinct CDR3 sequences listed, about 20% were seen once. This clonotype was detected ten times or more. Its specificity is not known. The TCR was taken from a human donor with low-grade glioma or glioblastoma, undergoing nonglioma brain surgery, or in good health (not recorded which). The chain joins TRBV6-1 to TRBJ2-7, with no clear D. The specimen sequenced was glioma tissue, nonneoplastic brain tissue, or PBMCs (not recorded which). The CDR3 DNA sequence: TGTGCCAGCAGTGGCTCCTGGCCGTCGTCCTACGAGCAGTACTTC. Its translation is CASSGSWPSSYEQYF.